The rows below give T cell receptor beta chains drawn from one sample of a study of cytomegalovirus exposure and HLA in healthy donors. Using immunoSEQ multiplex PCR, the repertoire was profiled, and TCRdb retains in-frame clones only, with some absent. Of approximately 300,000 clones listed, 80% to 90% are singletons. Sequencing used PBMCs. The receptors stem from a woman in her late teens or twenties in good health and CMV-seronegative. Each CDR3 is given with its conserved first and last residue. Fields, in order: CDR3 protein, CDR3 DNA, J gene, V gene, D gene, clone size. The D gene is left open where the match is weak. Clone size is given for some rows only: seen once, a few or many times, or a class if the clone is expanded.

CDR3: CASSLVPVGTGYEQYF
DNA: TGTGCCAGCAGCTTAGTGCCCGTGGGGACAGGGTACGAGCAGTACTTC
J: TRBJ2-7
V: TRBV7-2
D: TRBD1
size: -

CDR3: CASSFGQPSYEQYF
DNA: TGTGCCAGCAGTTTCGGACAGCCCTCCTACGAGCAGTACTTC
J: TRBJ2-7
V: TRBV7-9
D: -
size: -

CDR3: CASSYLGTGKETQYF
DNA: TGTGCCAGCAGTTACTTAGGGACAGGGAAAGAGACCCAGTACTTC
J: TRBJ2-5
V: TRBV6-5
D: TRBD1
size: -

CDR3: CASSLGGDQPQHF
DNA: TGTGCCAGCAGTCTAGGGGGGGATCAGCCCCAGCATTTT
J: TRBJ1-5
V: TRBV27
D: -
size: -

CDR3: CATAEAMNEQYF
DNA: TGTGCCACAGCAGAGGCGATGAACGAGCAGTACTTC
J: TRBJ2-7
V: TRBV28
D: -
size: -

CDR3: CASSSGGGRPQHF
DNA: TGTGCCAGCAGCAGTGGGGGGGGCAGGCCCCAGCATTTT
J: TRBJ1-5
V: TRBV2
D: -
size: -

CDR3: CAWSGAWGGETQYF
DNA: TGTGCCTGGAGCGGTGCCTGGGGAGGGGAGACCCAGTACTTC
J: TRBJ2-5
V: TRBV30
D: TRBD2
size: -

CDR3: CSVHNLVSASNQPQHF
DNA: TGCAGCGTCCACAATTTGGTGTCCGCTAGCAATCAGCCCCAGCATTTT
J: TRBJ1-5
V: TRBV29-1
D: -
size: -

CDR3: CASSGRQGRTDTQYF
DNA: TGTGCCAGCAGTGGCCGACAGGGCCGCACAGATACGCAGTATTTT
J: TRBJ2-3
V: TRBV25-1
D: TRBD1
size: -

CDR3: CASSEFGGKNEQYF
DNA: TGTGCCAGCAGTGAATTTGGGGGGAAGAACGAGCAGTACTTC
J: TRBJ2-7
V: TRBV6-1
D: -
size: once

CDR3: CASSEGTGFGYTF
DNA: TGTGCCAGCAGCGAGGGGACAGGGTTTGGCTACACCTTC
J: TRBJ1-2
V: TRBV9
D: TRBD1
size: -

CDR3: CASSPSPGQQVRRNTEAFF
DNA: TGTGCCAGCTCACCAAGCCCGGGACAGCAAGTTAGGAGGAACACTGAAGCTTTCTTT
J: TRBJ1-1
V: TRBV18
D: TRBD1
size: -

CDR3: CASSPGLNSGANVLTF
DNA: TGTGCCAGCAGCCCGGGACTCAATTCTGGGGCCAACGTCCTGACTTTC
J: TRBJ2-6
V: TRBV2
D: -
size: -

CDR3: CSAVGQGGGELFF
DNA: TGCAGCGCGGTGGGACAGGGGGGCGGGGAGCTGTTTTTT
J: TRBJ2-2
V: TRBV29-1
D: TRBD1
size: -

CDR3: CASTDGRYNEQFF
DNA: TGTGCCAGCACGGACGGGAGATACAATGAGCAGTTCTTC
J: TRBJ2-1
V: TRBV25-1
D: -
size: -

CDR3: CASSLGTGRDQYF
DNA: TGTGCCAGCAGCTTAGGGACAGGGCGCGATCAGTACTTC
J: TRBJ2-7
V: TRBV7-8
D: TRBD1
size: -